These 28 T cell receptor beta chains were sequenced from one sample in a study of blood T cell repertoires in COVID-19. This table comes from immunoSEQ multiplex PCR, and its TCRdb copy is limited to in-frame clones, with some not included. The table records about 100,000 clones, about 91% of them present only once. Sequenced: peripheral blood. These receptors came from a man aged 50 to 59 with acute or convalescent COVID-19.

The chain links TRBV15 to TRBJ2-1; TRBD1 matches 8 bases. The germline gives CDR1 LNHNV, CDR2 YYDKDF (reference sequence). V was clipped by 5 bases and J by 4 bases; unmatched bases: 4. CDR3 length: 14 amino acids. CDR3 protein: CATSADRGYNEQFF. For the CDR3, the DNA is TGTGCCACCAGCGCAGACAGGGGTTACAATGAGCAGTTCTTC.

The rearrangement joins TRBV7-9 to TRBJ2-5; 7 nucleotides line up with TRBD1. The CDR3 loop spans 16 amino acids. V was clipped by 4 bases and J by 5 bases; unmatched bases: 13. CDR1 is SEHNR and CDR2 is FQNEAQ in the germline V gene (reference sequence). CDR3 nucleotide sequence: TGTGCCAGCAGCTCCTACAGGGGCGGGTTCGCGGAGACCCAGTACTTC. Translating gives CASSSYRGGFAETQYF.

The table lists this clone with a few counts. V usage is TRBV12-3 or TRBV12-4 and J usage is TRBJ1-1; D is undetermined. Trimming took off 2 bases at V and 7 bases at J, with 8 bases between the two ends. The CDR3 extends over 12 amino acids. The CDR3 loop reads CASSLRVGEAFF. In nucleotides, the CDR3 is TGTGCCAGCAGTTTACGGGTTGGTGAAGCTTTCTTT.

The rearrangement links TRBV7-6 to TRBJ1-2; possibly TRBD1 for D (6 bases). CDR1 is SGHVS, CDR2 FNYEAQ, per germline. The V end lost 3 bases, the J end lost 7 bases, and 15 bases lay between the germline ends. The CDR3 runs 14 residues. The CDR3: CASSFSPGEGGYTF. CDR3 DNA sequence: TGTGCCAGCAGCTTCTCCCCAGGGGAGGGTGGCTACACCTTC. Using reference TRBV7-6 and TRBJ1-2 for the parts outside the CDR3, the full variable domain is GAGVSQSPRYKVTKRGQDVALRCDPISGHVSLYWYRQALGQGPEFLTYFNYEAQQDKSGLPNDRFSAERPEGSISTLTIQRTEQRDSAMYRCASSFSPGEGGYTFGSGTRLTVV.

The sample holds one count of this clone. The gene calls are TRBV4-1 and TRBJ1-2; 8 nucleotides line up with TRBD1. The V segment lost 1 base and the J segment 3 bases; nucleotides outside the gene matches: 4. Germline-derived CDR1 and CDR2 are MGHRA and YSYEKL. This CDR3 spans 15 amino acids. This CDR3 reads CASSQVQGADYGYTF. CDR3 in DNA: TGCGCCAGCAGCCAAGTCCAGGGGGCTGACTATGGCTACACCTTC.

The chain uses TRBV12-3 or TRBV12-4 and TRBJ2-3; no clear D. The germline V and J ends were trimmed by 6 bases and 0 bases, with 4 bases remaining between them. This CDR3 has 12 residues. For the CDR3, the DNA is TGTGCCAGCAGCCCAAGCACAGATACGCAGTATTTT. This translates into CASSPSTDTQYF.

The CDR3 is CASSQEPLSRYEQYF. CDR3 coding DNA: TGCGCCAGCAGCCAAGAGCCTCTATCACGGTACGAGCAGTACTTC. J is TRBJ2-7 and V is TRBV4-1, with unresolved D. Germline V gene sequence: CDR1 MGHRA, CDR2 YSYEKL. The V and J ends lost 0 bases and 4 bases respectively, with 13 bases between them. The CDR3 extends over 15 amino acids.

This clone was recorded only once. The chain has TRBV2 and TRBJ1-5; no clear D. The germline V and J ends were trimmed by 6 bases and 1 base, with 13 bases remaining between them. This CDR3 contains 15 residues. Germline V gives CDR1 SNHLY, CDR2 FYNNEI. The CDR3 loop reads CASRSAGGSNQPQHF. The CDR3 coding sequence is TGTGCCAGCAGGAGTGCAGGAGGAAGCAATCAGCCCCAGCATTTT.

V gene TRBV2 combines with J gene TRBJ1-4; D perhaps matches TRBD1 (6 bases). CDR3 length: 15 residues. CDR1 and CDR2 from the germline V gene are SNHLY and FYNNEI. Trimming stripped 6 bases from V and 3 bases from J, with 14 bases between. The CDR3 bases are TGTGCCAGCAGCCTTAACAGGGCAGCTAATGAAAAACTGTTTTTT. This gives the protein CASSLNRAANEKLFF.

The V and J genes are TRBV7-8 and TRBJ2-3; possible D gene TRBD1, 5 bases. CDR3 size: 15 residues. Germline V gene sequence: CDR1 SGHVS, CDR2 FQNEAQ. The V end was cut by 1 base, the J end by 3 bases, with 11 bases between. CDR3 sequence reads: CASSLVWQGTDTQYF. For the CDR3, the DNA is TGTGCCAGCAGCTTAGTATGGCAGGGAACAGATACGCAGTATTTT.

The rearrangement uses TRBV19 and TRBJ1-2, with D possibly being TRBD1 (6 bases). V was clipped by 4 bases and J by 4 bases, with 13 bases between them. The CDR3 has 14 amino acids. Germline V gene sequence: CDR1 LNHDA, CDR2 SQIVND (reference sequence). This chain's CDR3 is CASSTTRQAYGYTF. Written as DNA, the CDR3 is TGTGCCAGTAGTACTACCCGACAGGCCTATGGCTACACCTTC.

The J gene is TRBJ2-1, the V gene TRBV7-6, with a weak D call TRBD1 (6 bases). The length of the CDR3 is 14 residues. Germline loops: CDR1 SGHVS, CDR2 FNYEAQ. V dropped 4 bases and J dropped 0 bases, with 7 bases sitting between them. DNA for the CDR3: TGTGCCAGCAGCTCACAGGGCTCCTACAATGAGCAGTTCTTC. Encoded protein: CASSSQGSYNEQFF.

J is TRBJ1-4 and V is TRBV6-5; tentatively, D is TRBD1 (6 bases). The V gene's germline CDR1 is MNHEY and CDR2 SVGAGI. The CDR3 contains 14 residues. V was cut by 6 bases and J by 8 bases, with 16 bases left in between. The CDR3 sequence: CASRGRTVGEKLFF. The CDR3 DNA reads TGTGCCAGCAGAGGCAGGACAGTCGGCGAAAAACTGTTTTTT.

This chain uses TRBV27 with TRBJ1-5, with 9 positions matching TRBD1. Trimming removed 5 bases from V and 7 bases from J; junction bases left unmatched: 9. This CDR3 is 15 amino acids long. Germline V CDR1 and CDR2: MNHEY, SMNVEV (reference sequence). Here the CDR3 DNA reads TGTGCCAGCAGTCCCTGGACAGGGGCGAACCAGCCCCAGCATTTT. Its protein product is CASSPWTGANQPQHF.

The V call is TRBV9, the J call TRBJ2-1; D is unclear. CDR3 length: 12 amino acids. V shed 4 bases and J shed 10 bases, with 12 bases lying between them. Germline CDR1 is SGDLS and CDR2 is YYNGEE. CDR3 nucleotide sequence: TGTGCCAGCAGCCCAAATCCTATGGAGCAGTTCTTC. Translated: CASSPNPMEQFF.

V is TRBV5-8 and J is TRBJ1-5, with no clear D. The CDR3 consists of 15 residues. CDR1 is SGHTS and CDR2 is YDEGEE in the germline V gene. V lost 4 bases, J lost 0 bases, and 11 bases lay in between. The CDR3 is CASSPRRISNQPQHF. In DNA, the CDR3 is TGTGCCAGCAGCCCGCGGCGAATTAGCAATCAGCCCCAGCATTTT.

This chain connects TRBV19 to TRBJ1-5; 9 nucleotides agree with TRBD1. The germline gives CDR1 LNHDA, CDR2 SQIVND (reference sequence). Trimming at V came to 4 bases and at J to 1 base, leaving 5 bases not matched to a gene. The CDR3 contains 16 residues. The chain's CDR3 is CASSKTGTGSNQPQHF. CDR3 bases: TGTGCCAGTAGTAAAACCGGGACAGGGAGCAATCAGCCCCAGCATTTT.

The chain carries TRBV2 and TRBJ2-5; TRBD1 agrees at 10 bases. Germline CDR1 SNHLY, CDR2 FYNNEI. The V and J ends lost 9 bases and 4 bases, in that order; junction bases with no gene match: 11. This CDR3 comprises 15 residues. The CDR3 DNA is TGTGCCAGTAGGCTCGACAGGGGGCAGCGAGAGACCCAGTACTTC. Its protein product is CASRLDRGQRETQYF.

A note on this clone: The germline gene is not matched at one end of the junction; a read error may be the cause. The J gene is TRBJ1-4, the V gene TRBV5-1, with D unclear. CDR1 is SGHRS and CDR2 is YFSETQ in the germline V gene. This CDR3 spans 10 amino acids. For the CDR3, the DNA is TGCGCCAGCAGCAAACGCCACAGTTCTTTT. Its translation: CASSKRHSSF.

Here the CDR3 DNA reads TGTGCCAGCAGCTCCGGGACTAACTTCTACACCTTC. It codes for CASSSGTNFYTF. The rearrangement joins TRBV7-9 to TRBJ1-2, with TRBD1 as a possible D gene (5 bases). Per the germline V gene, CDR1 is SEHNR and CDR2 is FQNEAQ (reference sequence). V lost 4 bases to trimming and J lost 10 bases, with 13 bases between them. The CDR3 contains 12 residues. Full variable domain (remainder filled in from reference TRBV7-9 and TRBJ1-2): DTGVSQNPRHKITKRGQNVTFRCDPISEHNRLYWYRQTLGQGPEFLTYFQNEAQLEKSRLLSDRFSAERPKGSFSTLEIQRTEQGDSAMYLCASSSGTNFYTFGSGTRLTVV.

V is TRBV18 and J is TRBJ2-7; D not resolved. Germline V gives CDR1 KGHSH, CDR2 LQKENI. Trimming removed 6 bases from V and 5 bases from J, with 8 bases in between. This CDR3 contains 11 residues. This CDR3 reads CASSSRDEQYF. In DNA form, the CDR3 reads TGTGCCAGCTCCTCCCGGGACGAGCAGTACTTC.

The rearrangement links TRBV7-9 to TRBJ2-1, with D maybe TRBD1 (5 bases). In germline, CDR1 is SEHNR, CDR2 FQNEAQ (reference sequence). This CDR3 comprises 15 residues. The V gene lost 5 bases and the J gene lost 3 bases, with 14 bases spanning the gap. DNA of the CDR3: TGTGCCAGCAGCCCCGACAGATCTCTCTACAATGAGCAGTTCTTC. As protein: CASSPDRSLYNEQFF.

The CDR3 DNA is TGCAGCGTTTCACTGGGGGGACAGGGATGGGGTGAAGCTTTCTTT. Residues: CSVSLGGQGWGEAFF. The chain joins TRBV29-1 to TRBJ1-1; 9 bases are a match to TRBD1. Trimming at V came to 5 bases and at J to 7 bases, leaving 14 bases not matched to a gene. Per the germline V gene, CDR1 is SQVTM and CDR2 is ANQGSEA. The CDR3 covers 15 residues.

CDR3: CASSLDSSIYGYTF. As DNA, the CDR3 is TGTGCCAGCAGCTTGGACAGTTCAATCTATGGCTACACCTTC. The chain is built from TRBV5-4 and TRBJ1-2; no clear D gene. From germline, CDR1 is SGHNT and CDR2 YYREEE (reference sequence). Trimming cost V 0 bases and J 4 bases, with 10 bases left between them. This CDR3 spans 14 amino acids.

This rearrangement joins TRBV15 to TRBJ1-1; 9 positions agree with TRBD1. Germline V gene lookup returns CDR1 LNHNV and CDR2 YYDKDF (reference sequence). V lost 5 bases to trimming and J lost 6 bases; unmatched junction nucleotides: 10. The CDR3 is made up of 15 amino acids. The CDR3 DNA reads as TGTGCCACCAGCCCCCATCGGGACAGGGCGGCTGAAGCTTTCTTT. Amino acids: CATSPHRDRAAEAFF.

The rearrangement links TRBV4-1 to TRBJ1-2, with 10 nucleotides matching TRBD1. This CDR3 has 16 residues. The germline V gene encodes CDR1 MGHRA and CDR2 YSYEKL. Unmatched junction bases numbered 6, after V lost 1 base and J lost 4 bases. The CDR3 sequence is CASSQGGTGDAYGYTF. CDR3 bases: TGCGCCAGCAGCCAAGGGGGGACAGGGGATGCCTATGGCTACACCTTC.

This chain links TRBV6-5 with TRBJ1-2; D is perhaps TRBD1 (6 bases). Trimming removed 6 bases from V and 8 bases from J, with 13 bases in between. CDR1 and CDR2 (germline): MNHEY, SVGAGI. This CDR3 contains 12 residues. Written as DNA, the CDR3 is TGTGCCAGCAGCAGGGGCCAGGGGGGCTACACCTTC. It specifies CASSRGQGGYTF.

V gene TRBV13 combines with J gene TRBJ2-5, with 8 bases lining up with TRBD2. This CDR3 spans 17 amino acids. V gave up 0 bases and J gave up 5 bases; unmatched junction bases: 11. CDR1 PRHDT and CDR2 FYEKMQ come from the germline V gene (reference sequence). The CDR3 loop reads CASSLGFGLAMWETQYF. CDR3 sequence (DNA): TGTGCCAGCAGCTTAGGCTTCGGACTAGCCATGTGGGAGACCCAGTACTTC.